A selection of T cell receptor beta chains follows, all from one sample in a study of human T cells and chemical hapten exposure. Each CDR3 protein gets one entry after TCRdb re-called the RACE reads with MiXCR. The sample has some 400,000 distinct CDR3 sequences, roughly 5.3% seen once. The material sequenced was whole blood, taken in connection with sensitization to the hapten diphenylcyclopropenone (DPC). The receptor source for this set is a woman between 45 and 60 years old with alopecia areata. Some clones in this sample may be carry-over from other donors' samples. The CDR3 runs from the conserved cysteine through the conserved F or W. Fields, in order: clone size, V gene, D gene, J gene, CDR3 DNA, CDR3 protein. D genes are given only for firm matches. Expanded clones are given a class, and other clones once, few, many or no size at all.

abundance: few
v_gene: TRBV7-2
d_gene: TRBD1
j_gene: TRBJ1-5
CDR3nt: TGTGCCAGCAGCTTAGGACAGGGTGTCCAAAGGCAGCCCCAGCATTTT
CDR3aa: CASSLGQGVQRQPQHF

abundance: many
v_gene: TRBV7-6
d_gene: TRBD2
j_gene: TRBJ2-1
CDR3nt: TGTGCCAGCAGCTTAGTGGGACTAGCGGGGGGCTTTTCTTACAATGAGCAGTTCTTC
CDR3aa: CASSLVGLAGGFSYNEQFF

abundance: many
v_gene: TRBV29-1
d_gene: NA
j_gene: TRBJ2-2
CDR3nt: TGCAGCGTTGAAGATCTCGGGCTCACCGGGGAGCTGTTTTTT
CDR3aa: CSVEDLGLTGELFF

abundance: NA
v_gene: TRBV20-1
d_gene: NA
j_gene: TRBJ2-4
CDR3nt: TGCAGTGCTAGAGAGGGTGGGAGCATAGCCAAAAACATTCAGTACTTC
CDR3aa: CSAREGGSIAKNIQYF

abundance: many
v_gene: TRBV12-3/TRBV12-4
d_gene: TRBD2
j_gene: TRBJ2-7
CDR3nt: TGTGCCAGCAGTCCTATCACGCGGGGGACTCTAACCCACTACGAGCAGTACTTC
CDR3aa: CASSPITRGTLTHYEQYF

abundance: many
v_gene: TRBV12-5
d_gene: TRBD2
j_gene: TRBJ2-3
CDR3nt: TGTGCTAGTGGTTTGGTCCACCCCCGGGGGGACACAGATACGCAGTATTTT
CDR3aa: CASGLVHPRGDTDTQYF

abundance: many
v_gene: TRBV6-6
d_gene: NA
j_gene: TRBJ1-4
CDR3nt: TGTGCCAGCAGCTGGGTAGCTCTTAATGAAAAACTGTTTTTT
CDR3aa: CASSWVALNEKLFF

abundance: many
v_gene: TRBV7-6
d_gene: NA
j_gene: TRBJ1-3
CDR3nt: TGTGCCAGCAGCTTCGAGTCGGTCTCTGGAAACACCATATATTTT
CDR3aa: CASSFESVSGNTIYF

abundance: many
v_gene: TRBV20-1
d_gene: TRBD2
j_gene: TRBJ2-1
CDR3nt: TGCAGTGCATCTCGACTAGCGGGGTCCTACAATGAGCAGTTCTTC
CDR3aa: CSASRLAGSYNEQFF

abundance: NA
v_gene: TRBV12-3/TRBV12-4
d_gene: TRBD2
j_gene: TRBJ2-1
CDR3nt: TGTGCCAGCAGCCCGGGACTAGCGGGAGCCTGGAATGAGCAGTTCTTC
CDR3aa: CASSPGLAGAWNEQFF

abundance: many
v_gene: TRBV11-2
d_gene: NA
j_gene: TRBJ1-1
CDR3nt: TGTGCCAGCAGCTCCCAGGTGCGTCTCGCTGAAGCTTTCTTT
CDR3aa: CASSSQVRLAEAFF

abundance: many
v_gene: TRBV7-2
d_gene: TRBD1
j_gene: TRBJ1-3
CDR3nt: TGTGCCAGCAGCCTGGGACAGGCTGTATCTGGAAACACCATATATTTT
CDR3aa: CASSLGQAVSGNTIYF

abundance: many
v_gene: TRBV15
d_gene: TRBD2
j_gene: TRBJ2-1
CDR3nt: TGTGCCACCAGCAGAGATCCGAGCGGGAGTTACTACAATGAGCAGTTCTTC
CDR3aa: CATSRDPSGSYYNEQFF

abundance: many
v_gene: TRBV20-1
d_gene: NA
j_gene: TRBJ2-7
CDR3nt: TGCAGTGCAACACAGGGATTCGAGCAGTACTTC
CDR3aa: CSATQGFEQYF

abundance: few
v_gene: TRBV5-1
d_gene: NA
j_gene: TRBJ2-1
CDR3nt: TGCGCCAGCAGCTTGGCCGACTCCCGCCGTTACAATGAGCAGTTCTTC
CDR3aa: CASSLADSRRYNEQFF

abundance: NA
v_gene: TRBV3-1
d_gene: NA
j_gene: TRBJ2-3
CDR3nt: TGTGCCAGCAGCCGCGAGTCAGATACGCAGTATTTT
CDR3aa: CASSRESDTQYF

abundance: many
v_gene: TRBV28
d_gene: TRBD2
j_gene: TRBJ2-1
CDR3nt: TGTGCCAGCGGGGAGACTAGCGGGACCCCCGCCTACAATGAGCAGTTCTTC
CDR3aa: CASGETSGTPAYNEQFF

abundance: NA
v_gene: TRBV9
d_gene: TRBD1
j_gene: TRBJ2-7
CDR3nt: TGTGCCAGCAGCGTAGATACAGGGGTTGACGAGCAGTACTTC
CDR3aa: CASSVDTGVDEQYF

abundance: NA
v_gene: TRBV12-3/TRBV12-4
d_gene: TRBD1
j_gene: TRBJ1-1
CDR3nt: TGTGCCAGCAGTATAGGACAGGGGTTTGGAGCTTTCTTT
CDR3aa: CASSIGQGFGAFF

abundance: many
v_gene: TRBV12-3/TRBV12-4
d_gene: TRBD1
j_gene: TRBJ1-2
CDR3nt: TGTGCCAGCAGTTTACGCCCAGGGGGCGATGGCTACACCTTC
CDR3aa: CASSLRPGGDGYTF

abundance: many
v_gene: TRBV7-2
d_gene: NA
j_gene: TRBJ2-5
CDR3nt: TGTGCCAGCAGGAGATTTCCACGCCAAGAGACCCAGTACTTC
CDR3aa: CASRRFPRQETQYF

abundance: many
v_gene: TRBV7-9
d_gene: NA
j_gene: TRBJ2-6
CDR3nt: TGTGCCAGCAGCAAGACAGGGGCGGGGGCCGGGGCCAACGTCCTGACTTTC
CDR3aa: CASSKTGAGAGANVLTF

abundance: few
v_gene: TRBV10-3
d_gene: TRBD1
j_gene: TRBJ2-7
CDR3nt: TGTGCCATCAGGGCCGGGACAGCCCTGTACTTC
CDR3aa: CAIRAGTALYF

abundance: many
v_gene: TRBV7-9
d_gene: TRBD1
j_gene: TRBJ2-1
CDR3nt: TGTGCCAGCAGTCAAAACCGGGACAGGATTTTCTTC
CDR3aa: CASSQNRDRIFF

abundance: many
v_gene: TRBV20-1
d_gene: NA
j_gene: TRBJ2-7
CDR3nt: TGCAGTGCTAGAGACCGGGGGCCCTACGAGCAGTACTTC
CDR3aa: CSARDRGPYEQYF

abundance: many
v_gene: TRBV6-1
d_gene: NA
j_gene: TRBJ1-5
CDR3nt: TGTGCCAGCAGTGAGAGGGGTTCTTATCAGCCCCAGCATTTT
CDR3aa: CASSERGSYQPQHF

abundance: NA
v_gene: TRBV28
d_gene: NA
j_gene: TRBJ1-4
CDR3nt: TGTGCCAGCAGTCTGGGGACGGAGGAAAAACTGTTTTTT
CDR3aa: CASSLGTEEKLFF

abundance: few
v_gene: TRBV29-1
d_gene: NA
j_gene: TRBJ2-3
CDR3nt: TGCAGCGTTGCTCCCCTGGCTAGCACAGATACGCAGTATTTT
CDR3aa: CSVAPLASTDTQYF

abundance: NA
v_gene: TRBV7-9
d_gene: NA
j_gene: TRBJ2-3
CDR3nt: TGTGCCAGCAGCCCATCACTCAGGACGGGAAGCACAGATACGCAGTATTTT
CDR3aa: CASSPSLRTGSTDTQYF

abundance: NA
v_gene: TRBV5-6
d_gene: NA
j_gene: TRBJ1-5
CDR3nt: TGTGCCAGCACCGTGCAAGGCAATCAGCCCCAGCATTTT
CDR3aa: CASTVQGNQPQHF

abundance: few
v_gene: TRBV20-1
d_gene: NA
j_gene: TRBJ1-5
CDR3nt: TGCAGTGCTAGAGTAAATGCGGGTCAGCCCCAGCATTTT
CDR3aa: CSARVNAGQPQHF

abundance: many
v_gene: TRBV28
d_gene: NA
j_gene: TRBJ2-2
CDR3nt: TGTGCCAGCAGTTTCTACAGGGCCGGGGAGCTGTTTTTT
CDR3aa: CASSFYRAGELFF

abundance: NA
v_gene: TRBV7-2
d_gene: NA
j_gene: TRBJ2-5
CDR3nt: TGTGCCAGCAGCTTAGTGTGTGGGGCGAGGGAGACCCAGTACTTC
CDR3aa: CASSLVCGARETQYF